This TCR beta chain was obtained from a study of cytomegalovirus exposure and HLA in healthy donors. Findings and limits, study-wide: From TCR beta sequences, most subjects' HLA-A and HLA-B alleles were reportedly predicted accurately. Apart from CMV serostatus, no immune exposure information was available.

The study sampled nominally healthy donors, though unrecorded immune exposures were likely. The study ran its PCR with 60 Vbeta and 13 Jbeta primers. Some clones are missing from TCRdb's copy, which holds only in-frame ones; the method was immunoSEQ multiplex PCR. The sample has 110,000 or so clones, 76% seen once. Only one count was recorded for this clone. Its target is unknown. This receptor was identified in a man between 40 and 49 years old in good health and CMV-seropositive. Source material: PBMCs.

CDR3 DNA sequence: TGTGCCAGCAGCCCCCGACAAGATAATTCACCCCTCCACTTT. It encodes CASSPRQDNSPLHF. This chain uses TRBV9 with TRBJ1-6; D gene unclear. Deletions cut 4 bases from V and 5 bases from J, with 10 bases between. This CDR3 region has 14 residues. Germline V gene data show CDR1 as SGDLS and CDR2 as YYNGEE.